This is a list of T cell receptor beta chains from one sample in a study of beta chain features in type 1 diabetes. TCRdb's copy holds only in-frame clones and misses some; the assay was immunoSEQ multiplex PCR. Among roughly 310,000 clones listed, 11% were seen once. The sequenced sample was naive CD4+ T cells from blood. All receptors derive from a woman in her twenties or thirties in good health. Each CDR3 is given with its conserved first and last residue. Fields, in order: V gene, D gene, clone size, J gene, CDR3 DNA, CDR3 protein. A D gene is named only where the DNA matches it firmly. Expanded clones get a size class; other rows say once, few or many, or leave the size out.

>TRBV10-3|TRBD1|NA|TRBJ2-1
TGTGCCATCAGCCGTGGGACAGGGACGGCTTCAGATGAGCAGTTCTTC
CAISRGTGTASDEQFF
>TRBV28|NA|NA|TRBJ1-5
TGTGCCAGCAGTCCCGCCGGCGCGGAGCCCCAGCATTTT
CASSPAGAEPQHF
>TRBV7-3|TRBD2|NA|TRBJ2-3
TGTGCCAGCAGCTTAGGGCTAGCGGGGGCCCAAGATACGCAGTATTTT
CASSLGLAGAQDTQYF
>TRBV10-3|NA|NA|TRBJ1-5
TGTGCCATCAGGGGGGGGCGCGATCAGCCCCAGCATTTT
CAIRGGRDQPQHF
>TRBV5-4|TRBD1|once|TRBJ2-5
TGTGCCAGCAGCCAAGACGACAGGGTTGAGACCCAGTACTTC
CASSQDDRVETQYF
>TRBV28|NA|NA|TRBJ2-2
TGTGCCCTCCGGGGATTCACCGGGGAGCTGTTTTTT
CALRGFTGELFF
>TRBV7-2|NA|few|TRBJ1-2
TGTGCCTGCAGCTCCCCGGTCGGGGACTATGGCTACACCTTC
CACSSPVGDYGYTF
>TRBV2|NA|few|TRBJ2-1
TGTGCCAGCAGTGGCTCTACAGGGTACGGTGAGCAGTTCTTC
CASSGSTGYGEQFF
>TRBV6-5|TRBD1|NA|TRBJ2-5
TGTGCCAGCAGACCCGGGACAGGGCCATGGGAGACCCAGTACTTC
CASRPGTGPWETQYF
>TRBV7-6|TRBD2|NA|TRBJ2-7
TGTGCCAGCAGCCCGTTCGGCGGGAGCCGATCCTACGAGCAGTACTTC
CASSPFGGSRSYEQYF
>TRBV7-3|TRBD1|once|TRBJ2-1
TGTGCCAGCAGCTCCCGCAACCGGGACAGGTTAGGCTCCAACAATGAGCAGTTCTTC
CASSSRNRDRLGSNNEQFF
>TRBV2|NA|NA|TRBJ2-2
TGTGCCAGCAGGAACTCCGCCAACACCGGGGAGCTGTTTTTT
CASRNSANTGELFF
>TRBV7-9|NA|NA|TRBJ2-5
TGTGCCAGCAGCCCCCGGGCGGGGGAGACCCAGTACTTC
CASSPRAGETQYF
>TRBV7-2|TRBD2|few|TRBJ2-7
TGTGCCAGCAGCTCAAGACTAGCGGGAGGCCGCGACGAGCAGTACTTC
CASSSRLAGGRDEQYF
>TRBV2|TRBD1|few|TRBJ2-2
TGTGCCAGCAGTGAAGGAACAGGGGCGTACACCGGGGAGCTGTTTTTT
CASSEGTGAYTGELFF
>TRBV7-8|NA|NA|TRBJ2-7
TGTGCCAGCAGCTTACCCGGCTCCTACGAGCAGTACTTC
CASSLPGSYEQYF
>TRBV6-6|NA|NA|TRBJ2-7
TGTGCCAGCAGGAGAAGCGGAGTCGGGGTGTGGGAGCAGTACTTC
CASRRSGVGVWEQYF
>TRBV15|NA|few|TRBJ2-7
TGTGCCACCAGCAGAGTGGGTAGCGGAGAGAGCTCCTACGAGCAGTACTTC
CATSRVGSGESSYEQYF
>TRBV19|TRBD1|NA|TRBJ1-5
TGTGCCAGTAGTCCCGGGACAGGACTATCGCATCCCCAGCATTTT
CASSPGTGLSHPQHF
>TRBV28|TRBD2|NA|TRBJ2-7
TGTGCCAGCAGTTTATGGACTAGCGGGACCTACGAGCAGTACTTC
CASSLWTSGTYEQYF
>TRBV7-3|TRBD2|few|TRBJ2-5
TGTGCCAGCAGCTTAACGGGACTAATATCCGAGACCCAGTACTTC
CASSLTGLISETQYF
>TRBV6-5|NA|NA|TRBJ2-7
TGTGCCAGCAGTTTAGAATACTCCTACGAGCAGTACTTC
CASSLEYSYEQYF
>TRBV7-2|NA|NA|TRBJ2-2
TGTGCCAGCAGCTTAGTCGGGACAAGCAACACCGGGGAGCTGTTTTTT
CASSLVGTSNTGELFF
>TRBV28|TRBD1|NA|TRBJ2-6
TGTGCCAGCGGGGACAGGTCCCTCTCTGGGGCCAACGTCCTGACTTTC
CASGDRSLSGANVLTF
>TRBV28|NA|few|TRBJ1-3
TGTGCCAGCAGTAACCCGCGGAACACCATATATTTT
CASSNPRNTIYF
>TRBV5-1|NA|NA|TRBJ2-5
TGCGCCAGCAGCTTGGGTGGCAGCGAAGAGACCCAGTACTTC
CASSLGGSEETQYF
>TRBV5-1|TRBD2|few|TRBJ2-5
TGCGCCAGCAGCTTATCTGGACTAGTCGGTGAGACCCAGTACTTC
CASSLSGLVGETQYF
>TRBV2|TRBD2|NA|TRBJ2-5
TGTGCCAGCACGGGGACTAGCGGTGAGACCCAGTACTTC
CASTGTSGETQYF
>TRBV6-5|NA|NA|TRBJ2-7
TGTGCCAGCAGCTCCCGGGAAGCGGGCGAGCAGTACTTC
CASSSREAGEQYF
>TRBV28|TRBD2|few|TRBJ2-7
TGTGCCAGCAGGGTGCGGACTAGCGGTGGCTACGAGCGGTACTTC
CASRVRTSGGYERYF
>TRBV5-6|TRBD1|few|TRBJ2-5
TGTGCCAGCAGCTTGGCCGGGACAGGGCGCCAGGGAGGCTACTTC
CASSLAGTGRQGGYF
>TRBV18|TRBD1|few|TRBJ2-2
TGTGCCAGCTCTGCCACAGGGGGCCCGGACACCGGGGAGCTGTTTTTT
CASSATGGPDTGELFF
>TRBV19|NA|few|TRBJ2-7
TGTGCCAGCCAACAGTACTCGCAGGCTTCCGAGCAGTACTTC
CASQQYSQASEQYF
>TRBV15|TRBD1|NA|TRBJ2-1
TGTGCCACCAGCAGAGTTCAGGGGGCGCAGGTCAATGAGCAGTTCTTC
CATSRVQGAQVNEQFF
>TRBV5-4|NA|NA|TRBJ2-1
TGTGCCAGCAGCACCAATACTAGCCCCAATGAGCAGTTCTTC
CASSTNTSPNEQFF
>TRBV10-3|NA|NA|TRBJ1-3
TGTGCCATCAGCCCCCAGAATTCTGGAAACACCATATATTTT
CAISPQNSGNTIYF